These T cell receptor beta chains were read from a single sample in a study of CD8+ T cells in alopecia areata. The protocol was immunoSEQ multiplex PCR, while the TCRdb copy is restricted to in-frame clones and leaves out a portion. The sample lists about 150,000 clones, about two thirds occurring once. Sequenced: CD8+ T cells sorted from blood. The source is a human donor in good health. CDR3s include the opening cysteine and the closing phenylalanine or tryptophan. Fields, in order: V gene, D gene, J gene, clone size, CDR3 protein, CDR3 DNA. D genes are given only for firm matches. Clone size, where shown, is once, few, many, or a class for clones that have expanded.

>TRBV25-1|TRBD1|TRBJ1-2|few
CASSETSGQGPLNYGYTF
TGTGCCAGCAGTGAAACCTCGGGACAGGGACCCTTGAACTATGGCTACACCTTC
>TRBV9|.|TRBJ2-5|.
CASSVADGIETQYF
TGTGCCAGCAGCGTCGCGGACGGGATAGAGACCCAGTACTTC
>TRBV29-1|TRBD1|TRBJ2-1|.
CSVEGTGVSSYNEQFF
TGCAGCGTTGAAGGGACAGGGGTTAGCTCCTACAATGAGCAGTTCTTC
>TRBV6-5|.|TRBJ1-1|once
CASRDLNTEAFF
TGTGCCAGCAGAGACTTGAACACTGAAGCTTTCTTT
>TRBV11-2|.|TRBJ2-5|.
CASSLVTGNVETQYF
TGTGCCAGCAGCTTAGTTACAGGGAATGTGGAGACCCAGTACTTC
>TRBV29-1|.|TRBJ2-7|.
CSVEDTSGYEQYF
TGCAGCGTTGAAGACACATCAGGGTACGAGCAGTACTTC
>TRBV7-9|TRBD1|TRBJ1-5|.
CASSYDRDSNQPQHF
TGTGCCAGCAGCTATGACAGGGATAGCAATCAGCCCCAGCATTTT
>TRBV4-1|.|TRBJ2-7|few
CASSQTRSYEQYF
TGCGCCAGCAGCCAAACGAGGAGCTACGAGCAGTACTTC
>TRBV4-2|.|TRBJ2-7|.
CASSQDSNRPLVEQYF
TGTGCCAGCAGCCAAGATTCGAACAGGCCACTGGTGGAGCAGTACTTC
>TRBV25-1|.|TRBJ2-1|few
CASGNNEQFF
TGTGCCAGCGGAAACAATGAGCAGTTCTTC
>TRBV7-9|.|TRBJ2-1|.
CASSPTLGSSVDEQFF
TGTGCCAGCAGCCCAACCCTAGGGTCCTCCGTGGATGAGCAGTTCTTC